This T cell receptor (beta chain) was obtained from a study of response to subunit inactivated influenza vaccine. Whole-study results and caveats: Few new T cells, the authors suggested, are recruited by each seasonal influenza vaccination.

Looked up from germline, CDR1 is SQVTM and CDR2 is ANQGSEA. This CDR3 is built from 14 residues. The V gene end was trimmed by 6 bases and the J gene end by 4 bases; junction bases not matched to a gene: 6. Each CDR3 protein gets one entry after TCRdb re-called the RT-PCR reads with MiXCR. The profile covers fewer than 800,000 distinct CDR3 sequences, with around 14% appearing a single time and 11% taken by the ten largest. A note on this clonotype: Its antigen is unidentified.

The gene calls are TRBV29-1 and TRBJ2-3; TRBD1 agrees at 11 bases. The starting material was PBMCs from blood, obtained 11 to 12 days after vaccination. This clonotype was obtained from a man aged 50-60 years who received an inactivated influenza vaccine. CDR3 coding DNA: TGCAGCGTGAAGGACAGGGGGCAGGCAGATACGCAGTATTTT. This translates into CSVKDRGQADTQYF.